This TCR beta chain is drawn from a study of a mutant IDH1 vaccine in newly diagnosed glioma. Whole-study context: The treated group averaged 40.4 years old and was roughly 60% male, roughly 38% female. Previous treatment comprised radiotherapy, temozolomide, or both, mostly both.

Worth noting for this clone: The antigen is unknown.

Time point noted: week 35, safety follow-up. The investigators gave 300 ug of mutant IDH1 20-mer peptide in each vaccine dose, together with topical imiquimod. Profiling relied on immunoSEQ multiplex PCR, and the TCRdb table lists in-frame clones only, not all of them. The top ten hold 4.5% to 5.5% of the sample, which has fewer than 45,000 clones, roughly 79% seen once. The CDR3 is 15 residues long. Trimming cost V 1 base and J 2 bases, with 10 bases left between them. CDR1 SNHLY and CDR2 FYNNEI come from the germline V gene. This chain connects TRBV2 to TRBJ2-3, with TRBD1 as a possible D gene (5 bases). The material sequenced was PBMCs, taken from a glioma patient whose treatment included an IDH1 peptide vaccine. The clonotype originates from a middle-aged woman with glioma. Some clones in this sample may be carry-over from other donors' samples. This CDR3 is CASSEGQRATDTQYF. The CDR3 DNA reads TGTGCCAGCAGTGAAGGACAGAGAGCCACAGATACGCAGTATTTT.